This T cell receptor (beta chain) appears in the sequencing data of a study of T-cell reconstitution after alpha-beta-depleted transplantation in children listed by TCRdb under 2016. In the study overall: Using TCR repertoire profiling, the study followed T-cell immune reconstitution in a quantitative way in children after TCRalphabeta/CD19-depleted allogeneic hematopoietic cell transplantation.

Library construction relied on PCR. This sample was sequenced with an Illumina HiSeq 2500. To normalize quantification of the TCRbeta repertoire, the TCR libraries were built with molecular barcoding that relied on unique molecular identifiers. TCRdb's own reprocessing of the public reads used fastp at Q25 and MiXCR and kept productive beta chains. Every distinct CDR3 protein forms one entry, paired with its most common genes and DNA. The sample has approximately 1,000,000 distinct CDR3 sequences on record, about 29% of them singletons. The biggest ten clones account for roughly 28% of the sample. There are a few counts of this clonotype. Its antigen is unknown. No base-level quality is on record; no much larger clone is a single base apart. Taken with the paper, the label for treatment or condition translates to: allogeneic hematopoietic cell transplantation with graft depleted of TCRalphabeta T cells and CD19 B cells. The transplant recipients were children given TCRalphabeta/CD19-depleted allogeneic hematopoietic cell grafts.

Its CDR3 holds 15 amino acids, cysteine through phenylalanine. Only the CDR3 DNA is retained, 45 bases long and in frame from the first base. Relative to germline, V is 6 bases shorter and J is 1 base shorter, with 13 bases between their ends. The germline V gene specifies MGHRA as CDR1 and YSYEKL as CDR2. What the study reported, not specific to this receptor: Apparently early alphabetaT-cell count recovery about two months after transplant reportedly relied on only several hundred rapidly expanded clones derived from non-depleted graft cells. The frequencies of hyperexpanded clones fell over the following months, and after one year, T-cell counts and TCRbeta diversity were mostly attributed to newly produced T cells. The high TCRbeta diversity at day 60 in some patients was ascribed to recipient T cells and intrathymic progenitors that had survived conditioning.

The TCR originated in a boy in the first two years of life who had a stem cell transplant for SCID, so the T cells may come from the graft donor. The V and J genes are TRBV4-1 and TRBJ1-3, with the D gene call left open. Sequencing was performed on PBMCs, mostly from graft donor cells, taken 360 days after TCRalphabeta/CD19-depleted stem cell transplant. CDR3 region: CASSPMRGSGNTIYF. The DNA is as follows: TGCGCCAGCAGTCCTATGCGAGGGTCTGGAAACACCATATATTTT.